What follows are 17 T cell receptor beta chains derived from one specimen sequenced in a study of blood T cells in healthy people across ages. A second about 7 to 11 cycle PCR used barcoded and J-beta primers. A single record per CDR3 protein comes from TCRdb applying MiXCR to the 5' RACE reads. The sample shows roughly 650,000 distinct CDR3 sequences, about 30% of them seen only once. The source material was blood. These receptors were obtained from a woman older than 75 in good health.

This clonotype was observed a handful of times. The V call is TRBV20-1, the J call TRBJ2-3, with 9 positions matching TRBD2. The CDR3 contains 15 residues. The germline gives CDR1 DFQATT, CDR2 SNEGSKA (reference sequence). V lost 5 bases and J lost 5; bases outside the gene matches: 11. The CDR3 region has the DNA TGCAGTGCTCCGCTCGGCGGGGGGGTTCAAGATACGCAGTATTTT. Translation gives CSAPLGGGVQDTQYF.

This clonotype was detected a few times. This chain joins TRBV7-9 and TRBJ1-1; TRBD1 agrees at 7 bases. The ends lost 4 bases at V and 2 bases at J; junction bases unmatched: 16. Germline V lookup: CDR1 SEHNR, CDR2 FQNEAQ (reference sequence). The CDR3 runs to 18 residues. The CDR3 region is CASSSGASNRGRNTEAFF. The CDR3 DNA follows: TGTGCCAGCAGCTCCGGGGCATCGAACAGGGGACGTAACACTGAAGCTTTCTTT. The whole variable domain, remainder taken from reference TRBV7-9 and TRBJ1-1, is DTGVSQNPRHKITKRGQNVTFRCDPISEHNRLYWYRQTLGQGPEFLTYFQNEAQLEKSRLLSDRFSAERPKGSFSTLEIQRTEQGDSAMYLCASSSGASNRGRNTEAFFGQGTRLTVV.

This clonotype appeared many times. The rearrangement uses TRBV6-2 or TRBV6-3 and TRBJ1-2; 10 bases fit TRBD1. The V and J ends lost 6 bases and 4 bases, in that order; junction bases with no gene match: 11. CDR3 size: 16 residues. Germline V gene data show CDR1 as MNHEY and CDR2 as SVGEGT. Here the CDR3 DNA reads TGTGCCAGCAGCTCGGGACAGGGGTCGAAAACCTATGGCTACACCTTC. Translated, it gives CASSSGQGSKTYGYTF.

Regarding this clonotype: A clone one base away is much larger, so this may be a read error. The chain is built from TRBV20-1 and TRBJ1-4; 7 nucleotides match TRBD1. This CDR3 spans 14 amino acids. The germline V gene has CDR1 DFQATT and CDR2 SNEGSKA (reference sequence). DNA for the CDR3: TGCAGTGCTAGAGGTGACAGGGTTAGTGAAAAACGGTTTTTT. This gives the protein CSARGDRVSEKRFF.

The table lists this clonotype with a few counts. The junction and the germline gene differ at one end; a read error may be behind it. This chain connects TRBV5-1 to TRBJ1-4; 10 bases agree with TRBD1. Germline CDR1 reads SGHRS; CDR2 reads YFSETQ. The CDR3 length is 17 residues. The CDR3 DNA sequence: TGCGCCAGCAGCTTAAGGGGACAGGGGAGAACTAATGAAAAACGGTTTTTT. As protein: CASSLRGQGRTNEKRFF.

In its sample, this clonotype was seen many times. The chain is built from TRBV5-1 and TRBJ1-1, with a possible D match to TRBD1 (5 bases). The V and J ends lost 0 bases and 0 bases respectively, with 18 bases between them. This CDR3 spans 18 amino acids. Germline V lookup: CDR1 SGHRS, CDR2 YFSETQ. The CDR3 protein is CASSLDYSTGYMNTEAFF. DNA for the CDR3: TGCGCCAGCAGCTTGGATTATTCTACAGGTTACATGAACACTGAAGCTTTCTTT.

This rearrangement joins TRBV5-1 to TRBJ2-7; 11 bases agree with TRBD2. Germline V CDR1 and CDR2: SGHRS, YFSETQ. This CDR3 spans 16 amino acids. V trimming: 4 bases; J trimming: 3 bases; junction bases outside the gene matches: 9. The CDR3 DNA reads as TGCGCCAGCAGCCTAAGACTAGCGGGACAAAGCTACGAGCAGTACTTC. Translated, it gives CASSLRLAGQSYEQYF.

Comment on this clonotype: Its ends do not fully match the called genes, so a read error is possible. The genes are TRBV2 and TRBJ2-4; 8 bases fit TRBD1. CDR3 length equals 16 residues. Germline assignment: CDR1 SNHLY and CDR2 FYNNEI. Here the CDR3 reads CAGSGQGTVAKNIQYF. The CDR3 DNA follows: TGTGCCGGCAGCGGACAGGGAACGGTCGCCAAAAACATTCAGTACTTC.

This clonotype has just a few counts. The gene calls are TRBV9 and TRBJ1-1, with a tentative D call TRBD1 (5 bases). Trimming left V 4 bases short and J 5 bases short, with 18 bases between. This CDR3 comprises 15 residues. Per germline, CDR1 SGDLS and CDR2 YYNGEE. The CDR3: CASSLRHSGQTEAFF. In DNA, the CDR3 is TGTGCCAGCAGCTTAAGACACTCGGGGCAGACTGAAGCTTTCTTT.

This clonotype was counted at least ten times. This chain joins TRBV7-9 and TRBJ1-1; D not certain. Germline V gives CDR1 SEHNR, CDR2 FQNEAQ (reference sequence). V shed 5 bases and J shed 6 bases, with 10 bases lying between them. This CDR3 comprises 12 residues. As DNA, the CDR3 is TGTGCCAGCAGCCTGGACGGCGCTGAAGCTTTCTTT. This sequence encodes CASSLDGAEAFF.

This clonotype was counted many times. For the CDR3, the DNA is TGTGCCAGCAGCCCGACAGGGAAGAGCTCCTACAATGAGCAGTTCTTC. Translation gives CASSPTGKSSYNEQFF. The chain couples TRBV7-3 to TRBJ2-1; TRBD1 agrees at 7 bases. Trimming removed 5 bases from V and 0 bases from J; junction bases left unmatched: 7. The germline V gene has CDR1 SGHTA and CDR2 FQGTGA. The CDR3 sequence is 16 residues long.

The rearrangement uses TRBV20-1 and TRBJ2-1; the D is unclear. Germline CDR1 is DFQATT and CDR2 is SNEGSKA (reference sequence). There are 14 residues in the CDR3. V was shortened by 3 bases and J by 10 bases, with 19 bases between the two germline ends. In DNA form, the CDR3 reads TGCAGTGCTAGTAAGCCCCAGACCTGGGTAGAGCAGTTCTTC. Translated, it gives CSASKPQTWVEQFF.

Remarks on this clonotype: A read error may be the cause here, since a much bigger clone is one base away. This rearrangement joins TRBV4-3 to TRBJ2-3, with 12 bases lining up with TRBD2. Germline CDR1 and CDR2: LGHNA and YSLEER. CDR3 length: 16 residues. The CDR3 loop reads CANSQGASGGANTQYF. DNA for the CDR3: TGCGCCAACAGCCAAGGCGCTAGCGGGGGGGCGAATACGCAGTATTTT.

This clonotype was observed many times. V gene TRBV15 combines with J gene TRBJ2-4; either TRBD1 or TRBD2 may fit D (6 bases each). The germline gives CDR1 LNHNV, CDR2 YYDKDF (reference sequence). V lost 1 base and J lost 0, with 16 bases in between. This CDR3 contains 18 residues. This CDR3 reads CATSRALGGLGAKNIQYF. The CDR3, as DNA: TGTGCCACCAGCAGAGCCCTTGGGGGGCTAGGAGCCAAAAACATTCAGTACTTC.

The chain has TRBV7-8 and TRBJ1-3; perhaps TRBD1 as D (6 bases). This CDR3 has 15 residues. Germline V gives CDR1 SGHVS, CDR2 FQNEAQ. V lost 5 bases to trimming and J lost 0 bases, with 11 bases between them. DNA for the CDR3: TGTGCCAGCAGCGAAACGGACAGCTCTGGAAACACCATATATTTT. Residues: CASSETDSSGNTIYF.

With regard to this clonotype: A much larger clone is a single base away; this may be a read error. V usage is TRBV24-1 and J usage is TRBJ2-3; 9 positions match TRBD1. CDR3 length equals 15 residues. Germline V gene lookup returns CDR1 KGHDR and CDR2 SFDVKD. The CDR3 is CGTSDGQGNSDTQYF. CDR3 nucleotide sequence: TGTGGCACCAGTGATGGACAGGGGAACTCAGATACGCAGTATTTT.

This clonotype has at least ten counts. The V call is TRBV25-1, the J call TRBJ2-7, with D possibly being TRBD1 or TRBD2 (5 bases each). CDR1 MGHDK and CDR2 SYGVNS come from the germline V gene. The CDR3 covers 15 residues. Between the trimmed V and J ends, which lost 4 bases and 2 bases, there was a span of 15 bases. The CDR3 DNA follows: TGTGCCAGCAGTGGGGGGTGGGGGTCACCCTACGAGCAGTACTTC. Its protein is CASSGGWGSPYEQYF.